The 30 T cell receptor beta chains in this list originate from one sample, sequenced in a study of cytomegalovirus exposure and HLA in healthy donors. Data came from immunoSEQ multiplex PCR; TCRdb stores just in-frame clones and leaves some out. The profile shows about 130,000 clones, roughly 89% of them singletons. The sequencing input was PBMCs. These receptors were obtained from a young woman in good health and CMV-seropositive.

The chain combines TRBV15 with TRBJ2-2, with 10 nucleotides matching TRBD1. J was trimmed by 6 bases and V by 0 bases; bases with no gene match: 4. The CDR3 contains 16 residues. Germline V gene lookup returns CDR1 LNHNV and CDR2 YYDKDF (reference sequence). The CDR3 here is CATSRDGQGVSGELFF. The CDR3 nucleotides are TGTGCCACCAGCAGAGATGGACAGGGGGTTTCCGGGGAGCTGTTTTTT.

Worth noting for this clone: A junction end diverges from the germline sequence, so it may reflect a read error. The rearrangement uses TRBV7-7 and TRBJ2-2, with 13 bases that match TRBD2. CDR1 is SSHAT, CDR2 FNYEAQ, per germline (reference sequence). CDR3 length: 16 residues. The CDR3, as DNA: TGTGCTAGCAGCGAGACTAGCGGGGGGATCACCGGGGAGCTGTTTTTT. Translating it yields CASSETSGGITGELFF. The complete variable domain, with remaining parts taken from reference TRBV7-7 and TRBJ2-2, reads GAGVSQSPRYKVTKRGQDVTLRCDPISSHATLYWYQQALGQGPEFLTYFNYEAQPDKSGLPSDRFSAERPEGSISTLTIQRTEQRDSAMYRCASSETSGGITGELFFGEGSRLTVL.

V gene TRBV5-6 combines with J gene TRBJ2-2; D gene unclear. V was trimmed by 1 base and J by 1 base, leaving 11 bases between them. CDR3 length: 16 amino acids. Germline CDR1 SGHDT, CDR2 YYEEEE. The CDR3 spells CASSLSPGGNTGELFF. The CDR3, as DNA: TGTGCCAGCAGCTTGTCCCCGGGTGGGAACACCGGGGAGCTGTTTTTT.

This clone was found once. CDR3 sequence reads: CASSLSFSDGYTF. The CDR3 DNA reads TGTGCCAGCAGTTTATCCTTCAGTGATGGCTACACCTTC. This chain joins TRBV27 and TRBJ1-2, with no clear D. Germline V CDR1 and CDR2: MNHEY, SMNVEV (reference sequence). The ends were cut back, 0 bases at V and 6 bases at J, with 8 bases in the middle. This CDR3 is built from 13 residues.

This clone was seen once. The chain is built from TRBV25-1 and TRBJ2-2; D possibly corresponds to TRBD1 (6 bases). Trimming left V 4 bases short and J 2 bases short, with 14 bases between. Germline V gives CDR1 MGHDK, CDR2 SYGVNS. There are 16 residues in the CDR3. In DNA, the CDR3 is TGTGCCAGCAGTGGCCTTCGGACAGTCAACACCGGGGAGCTGTTTTTT. It is translated as CASSGLRTVNTGELFF.

V and J are TRBV9 and TRBJ1-4; 7 bases line up with TRBD1. After removal of 0 bases from V and 3 bases from J, the junction contained 2 bases not matched to a gene. The V gene's germline CDR1 is SGDLS and CDR2 YYNGEE. The CDR3 has 15 residues. The DNA of the CDR3 is TGTGCCAGCAGCGTAGAGGGACAGTCTAATGAAAAACTGTTTTTT. This translates into CASSVEGQSNEKLFF.

This clone was recorded only once. This rearrangement joins TRBV7-9 to TRBJ2-2; weak D call: TRBD2 (6 bases). The germline V gene has CDR1 SEHNR and CDR2 FQNEAQ (reference sequence). Deletions cut 7 bases from V and 3 bases from J, with 15 bases between. This CDR3 contains 15 residues. The CDR3 protein is CASNLRGGDTGELFF. The CDR3 bases are TGTGCCAGCAACCTGCGGGGCGGGGACACCGGGGAGCTGTTTTTT.

The chain combines TRBV18 with TRBJ1-5; 8 bases line up with TRBD1. Germline CDR1 is KGHSH and CDR2 is LQKENI. This CDR3 has 15 amino acids. V shed 3 bases, J shed 6 bases, and the junction held 7 bases outside the gene matches. Here the CDR3 reads CASSPGAGGFQPQHF. Here the CDR3 DNA reads TGTGCCAGCTCACCTGGGGCAGGGGGCTTTCAGCCCCAGCATTTT.

This chain connects TRBV2 to TRBJ2-1; TRBD1 aligns across 9 bases. Germline lookup yields CDR1 SNHLY and CDR2 FYNNEI. The CDR3 is 17 residues long. V shed 4 bases, J shed 6 bases, and the junction held 13 bases outside the gene matches. CDR3 protein: CASSVPGTGLGGNEQFF. The CDR3 coding sequence is TGTGCCAGCAGTGTTCCCGGGACAGGGCTCGGTGGCAATGAGCAGTTCTTC.

The chain joins TRBV29-1 to TRBJ2-5, with 7 bases fitting TRBD2. Germline CDR1 reads SQVTM; CDR2 reads ANQGSEA. This CDR3 is built from 14 residues. V lost 4 bases, J lost 0 bases, and 5 bases stayed unmatched. CDR3 residues: CSVGPGGHQETQYF. In DNA form, the CDR3 reads TGCAGCGTTGGGCCGGGGGGACACCAAGAGACCCAGTACTTC.

The chain combines TRBV5-1 with TRBJ2-1; no firm D call. The CDR3 is 14 amino acids. The germline CDR1 and CDR2 sequences are SGHRS and YFSETQ. Trimming shortened V by 8 bases and J by 1 base, and 13 bases separated the two germline ends. CDR3 nucleotides: TGCGCCAGAGAACATTGCCATTCCTACAATGAGCAGTTCTTC. The encoded protein is CAREHCHSYNEQFF.

J is TRBJ2-2 and V is TRBV5-6; TRBD2 agrees at 13 bases. V was clipped by 4 bases and J by 7 bases; unmatched bases: 10. From germline, CDR1 is SGHDT and CDR2 YYEEEE. There are 17 residues in the CDR3. CDR3 nucleotides: TGTGCCAGCAGCCTAAGACTAGCGGGGGGACCAGGCGGGGAGCTGTTTTTT. Translating gives CASSLRLAGGPGGELFF. Based on the CDR3 plus reference TRBV5-6 and TRBJ2-2, the full variable domain is DAGVTQSPTHLIKTRGQQVTLRCSPKSGHDTVSWYQQALGQGPQFIFQYYEEEERQRGNFPDRFSGHQFPNYSSELNVNALLLGDSALYLCASSLRLAGGPGGELFFGEGSRLTVL.

This rearrangement joins TRBV7-9 to TRBJ2-4; D may be TRBD2 (6 bases). The CDR3 sequence is 17 residues long. Germline assignment: CDR1 SEHNR and CDR2 FQNEAQ (reference sequence). V was cut by 5 bases and J by 8 bases, with 25 bases left in between. This CDR3 is CASSPKTSGWAADIQYF. CDR3 in DNA: TGTGCCAGCAGCCCAAAGACGAGCGGGTGGGCGGCGGACATTCAGTACTTC.

This clone has a single count. This sequence joins TRBV29-1 and TRBJ2-5; TRBD2 matches 10 bases. V lost 6 bases, J lost 1 base, and 8 bases stayed unmatched. CDR1 and CDR2 (germline): SQVTM, ANQGSEA. The CDR3 sequence is 15 residues long. The DNA for the CDR3 is TGCAGCGTACACGGGACTAGCGTTTCCCAAGAGACCCAGTACTTC. This gives the protein CSVHGTSVSQETQYF.

V is TRBV5-1 and J is TRBJ2-5; 8 bases line up with TRBD2. V lost 5 bases, J lost 5 bases, and 17 bases stayed unmatched. The CDR3 has 17 amino acids. The germline gives CDR1 SGHRS, CDR2 YFSETQ. The CDR3 loop reads CASSFSGTSRSAETQYF. The CDR3 coding sequence is TGCGCCAGCAGTTTTTCCGGGACTAGTCGCTCGGCTGAGACCCAGTACTTC.

A single count supports this clone. The chain uses TRBV7-2 and TRBJ2-1; 13 nucleotides match TRBD2. V lost 2 bases to trimming and J lost 7 bases; unmatched junction nucleotides: 5. The CDR3 loop spans 16 amino acids. Looked up from germline, CDR1 is SGHTA and CDR2 is FQGNSA. The DNA of the CDR3 is TGTGCCAGCAGCTTAACTAGCGGGGGGGCCAAAAATGAGCAGTTCTTC. Translation: CASSLTSGGAKNEQFF.

This rearrangement joins TRBV7-8 to TRBJ1-2; 8 bases agree with TRBD1. The ends lost 5 bases at V and 4 bases at J; junction bases unmatched: 9. Germline loops: CDR1 SGHVS, CDR2 FQNEAQ. The CDR3 length is 15 residues. The DNA for the CDR3 is TGTGCCAGCAGCCCCCGGACAGGGACCCGCTATGGCTACACCTTC. The encoded protein is CASSPRTGTRYGYTF.

CDR3 DNA sequence: TGTGCCAGCAGTTACCGGGGATCGGGGGTCGGCACTGAAGCTTTCTTT. Protein product: CASSYRGSGVGTEAFF. The J gene is TRBJ1-1, the V gene TRBV6-5; possible D gene TRBD1, 5 bases. This CDR3 is 16 amino acids long. V was clipped by 2 bases and J by 4 bases, with 17 bases between them. Germline V gene lookup returns CDR1 MNHEY and CDR2 SVGAGI.

The chain joins TRBV5-1 to TRBJ2-3; TRBD2 matches at 8 bases. The germline V gene encodes CDR1 SGHRS and CDR2 YFSETQ. The CDR3 consists of 15 residues. Trimming removed 1 base from V and 4 bases from J; junction bases left unmatched: 5. The CDR3 here is CASSLSAGGPDTQYF. DNA of the CDR3: TGCGCCAGCAGCTTGTCTGCGGGGGGCCCAGATACGCAGTATTTT.

This clone was recorded only once. The genes are TRBV19 and TRBJ2-7; TRBD1 agrees at 8 bases. Per germline, CDR1 LNHDA and CDR2 SQIVND (reference sequence). V dropped 4 bases and J dropped 6; count of bases not matched to a gene: 5. This CDR3 is 13 amino acids long. CDR3 bases: TGTGCCAGTAGTACGGACAGGGTCGGCGAGCAGTACTTC. It is translated as CASSTDRVGEQYF.

This chain connects TRBV4-2 to TRBJ2-7, with D possibly TRBD2 on 7 matching bases. Between the trimmed V and J ends, which lost 0 bases and 4 bases, there was a span of 13 bases. The CDR3 is 15 amino acids. Germline V gene lookup returns CDR1 LGHNA and CDR2 YNFKEQ. CDR3 protein: CASSQDLRGRYEQYF. In nucleotides, the CDR3 is TGTGCCAGCAGCCAAGATTTGCGGGGGCGATACGAGCAGTACTTC.

V usage is TRBV5-1 and J usage is TRBJ1-1; 9 bases line up with TRBD1. The germline CDR1 and CDR2 sequences are SGHRS and YFSETQ. V was clipped by 7 bases and J by 0 bases; unmatched bases: 1. The CDR3 spans 13 residues. CDR3 DNA sequence: TGCGCCAGCGGGACAGGGATGAACACTGAAGCTTTCTTT. It translates to CASGTGMNTEAFF.

The chain uses TRBV6-6 and TRBJ1-2; D is unclear. Trimming took 7 bases from V and 6 from J, leaving 18 bases between them. The germline V gene has CDR1 MNHNY and CDR2 SVGAGI (reference sequence). This CDR3 has 14 residues. The CDR3 bases are TGTGCCAGCACTCGCGGGTGGGGTGAGGATGGCTACACCTTC. Amino acid sequence: CASTRGWGEDGYTF.

This chain uses TRBV19 with TRBJ2-7, with TRBD1 matching over 7 bases. CDR1 LNHDA and CDR2 SQIVND come from the germline V gene (reference sequence). This CDR3 contains 16 residues. Trimming at V came to 6 bases and at J to 3 bases, leaving 14 bases not matched to a gene. CDR3 protein: CASSRYRDSPLYEQYF. The CDR3 region has the DNA TGTGCCAGTAGCAGGTACCGGGACAGTCCACTCTACGAGCAGTACTTC.

The table lists this clone with a count of one. The chain combines TRBV5-1 with TRBJ2-2, with D tentatively TRBD2 (5 bases). From germline, CDR1 is SGHRS and CDR2 YFSETQ. Trimming took off 4 bases at V and 0 bases at J, with 13 bases between the two ends. This CDR3 spans 16 amino acids. CDR3 region: CASSPDSTPNTGELFF. CDR3 in DNA: TGCGCCAGCAGCCCGGACTCAACCCCGAACACCGGGGAGCTGTTTTTT.

The chain recombines TRBV9 with TRBJ2-2, with D possibly being TRBD1 (6 bases). This CDR3 spans 13 amino acids. Trimming took off 9 bases at V and 4 bases at J, with 13 bases between the two ends. The germline gives CDR1 SGDLS, CDR2 YYNGEE. The DNA of the CDR3 is TGTGCCACCCAACAGGGAACCACCGGGGAGCTGTTTTTT. This translates into CATQQGTTGELFF.

This clone was picked up a small number of times. The gene calls are TRBV28 and TRBJ1-5; 8 bases map to TRBD1. The junction had 5 bases not matched to a gene; V was cut back by 6 bases and J by 1 base. This CDR3 is built from 15 residues. CDR1 and CDR2 (germline): MDHEN, SYDVKM. The CDR3 loop is CASSRGQGSNQPQHF. The CDR3 DNA is TGTGCCAGCAGCCGCGGACAGGGAAGCAATCAGCCCCAGCATTTT.

The gene calls are TRBV20-1 and TRBJ2-7, with D possibly matching TRBD2 (5 bases). CDR3 length: 11 residues. CDR1 and CDR2 (germline): DFQATT, SNEGSKA (reference sequence). Trimming left V 3 bases short and J 4 bases short, with 7 bases between. The CDR3 nucleotides are TGCAGTGCTAGGACGGGATACGAGCAGTACTTC. This translates into CSARTGYEQYF.

This chain joins TRBV30 and TRBJ1-6; D not certain. The germline V and J ends were trimmed by 3 bases and 9 bases, with 18 bases remaining between them. The CDR3 spans 15 residues. Germline assignment: CDR1 GTSNPN and CDR2 SVGIG (reference sequence). CDR3 loop: CAWSSGSSGGSPLHF. The CDR3 DNA reads as TGTGCCTGGAGCTCCGGATCCTCGGGTGGTTCACCCCTCCACTTT.

V and J are TRBV7-2 and TRBJ2-5; 10 bases are a match to TRBD2. V lost 7 bases and J lost 4; bases outside the gene matches: 9. Germline V CDR1 and CDR2: SGHTA, FQGNSA. The CDR3 contains 15 residues. CDR3 in DNA: TGTGCCAGCATCCAACGGCTAGCGGGGGTAGAGACCCAGTACTTC. This codes for CASIQRLAGVETQYF. The full variable domain, with the rest looked up from reference TRBV7-2 and TRBJ2-5, is GAGVSQSPSNKVTEKGKDVELRCDPISGHTALYWYRQSLGQGLEFLIYFQGNSAPDKSGLPSDRFSAERTGGSVSTLTIQRTQQEDSAVYLCASIQRLAGVETQYFGPGTRLLVL.